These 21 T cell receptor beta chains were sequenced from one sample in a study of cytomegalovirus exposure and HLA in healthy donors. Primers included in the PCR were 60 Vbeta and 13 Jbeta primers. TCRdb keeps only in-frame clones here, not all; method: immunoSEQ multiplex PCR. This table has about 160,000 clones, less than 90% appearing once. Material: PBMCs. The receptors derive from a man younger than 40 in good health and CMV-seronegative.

CDR3 DNA sequence: TGTGCCAGCAGCATTGTGGGACAAGAGCAAGAGACCCAGTACTTC. Its translation: CASSIVGQEQETQYF. The V gene is TRBV11-2, the J gene TRBJ2-5; possibly TRBD1 for D (6 bases). V was pared by 5 bases and J by 2 bases, with 15 bases between. The CDR3 is made up of 15 amino acids. The germline CDR1 and CDR2 sequences are SGHAT and FQNNGV.

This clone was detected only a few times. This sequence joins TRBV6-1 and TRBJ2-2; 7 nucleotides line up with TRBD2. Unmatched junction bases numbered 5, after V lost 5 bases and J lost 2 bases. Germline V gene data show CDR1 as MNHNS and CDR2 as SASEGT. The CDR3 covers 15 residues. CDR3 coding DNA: TGTGCCAGCAGTCTAGCGGTTGATAACACCGGGGAGCTGTTTTTT. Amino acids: CASSLAVDNTGELFF.

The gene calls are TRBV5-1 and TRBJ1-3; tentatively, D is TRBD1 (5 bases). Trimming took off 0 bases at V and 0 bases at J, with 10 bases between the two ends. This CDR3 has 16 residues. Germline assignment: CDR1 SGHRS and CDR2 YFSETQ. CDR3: CASSLGAGISGNTIYF. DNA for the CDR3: TGCGCCAGCAGCTTGGGAGCAGGGATCTCTGGAAACACCATATATTTT.

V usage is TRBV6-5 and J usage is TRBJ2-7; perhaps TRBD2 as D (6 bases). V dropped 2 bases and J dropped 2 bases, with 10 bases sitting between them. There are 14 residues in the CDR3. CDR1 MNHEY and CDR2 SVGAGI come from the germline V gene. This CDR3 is CASSYAGIAYEQYF. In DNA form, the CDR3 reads TGTGCCAGCAGTTACGCGGGGATAGCCTACGAGCAGTACTTC.

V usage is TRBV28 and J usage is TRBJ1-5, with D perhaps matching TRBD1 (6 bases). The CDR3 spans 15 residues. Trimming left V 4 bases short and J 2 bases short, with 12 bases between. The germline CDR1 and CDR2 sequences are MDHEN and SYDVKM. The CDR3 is CASSSPGAGNQPQHF. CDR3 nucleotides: TGTGCCAGCAGTTCACCAGGGGCGGGCAATCAGCCCCAGCATTTT.

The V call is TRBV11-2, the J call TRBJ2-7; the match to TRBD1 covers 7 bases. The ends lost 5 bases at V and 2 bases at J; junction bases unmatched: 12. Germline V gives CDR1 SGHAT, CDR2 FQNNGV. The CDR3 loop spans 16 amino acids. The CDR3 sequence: CASSDPDRFGTYEQYF. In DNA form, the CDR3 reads TGTGCCAGCAGCGACCCGGACAGGTTTGGGACCTACGAGCAGTACTTC.

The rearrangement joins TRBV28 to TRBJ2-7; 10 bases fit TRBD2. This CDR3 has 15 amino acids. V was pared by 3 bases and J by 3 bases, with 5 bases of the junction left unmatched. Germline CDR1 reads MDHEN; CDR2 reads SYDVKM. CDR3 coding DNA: TGTGCCAGCAGTTTTCCTAGCGGGAGTATCTACGAGCAGTACTTC. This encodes CASSFPSGSIYEQYF.

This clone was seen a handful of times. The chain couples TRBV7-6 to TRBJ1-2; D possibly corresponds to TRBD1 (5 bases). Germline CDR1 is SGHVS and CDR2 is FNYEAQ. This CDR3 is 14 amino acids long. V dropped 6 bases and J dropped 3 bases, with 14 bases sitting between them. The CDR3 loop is CASSHLAGDYGYTF. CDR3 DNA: TGTGCCAGCAGTCACTTAGCGGGGGACTATGGCTACACCTTC.

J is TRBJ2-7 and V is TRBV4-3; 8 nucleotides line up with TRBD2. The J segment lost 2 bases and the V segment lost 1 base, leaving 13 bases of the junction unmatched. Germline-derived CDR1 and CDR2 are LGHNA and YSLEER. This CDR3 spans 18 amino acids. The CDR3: CASSQVVELAGYPYEQYF. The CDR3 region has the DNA TGCGCCAGCAGCCAAGTGGTTGAGTTAGCGGGATACCCCTACGAGCAGTACTTC.

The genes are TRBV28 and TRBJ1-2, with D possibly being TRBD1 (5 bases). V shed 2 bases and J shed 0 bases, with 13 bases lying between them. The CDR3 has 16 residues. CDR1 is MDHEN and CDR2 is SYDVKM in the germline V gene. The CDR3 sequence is CASSLVDGTSNYGYTF. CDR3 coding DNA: TGTGCCAGCAGTTTAGTGGACGGGACTTCTAACTATGGCTACACCTTC.

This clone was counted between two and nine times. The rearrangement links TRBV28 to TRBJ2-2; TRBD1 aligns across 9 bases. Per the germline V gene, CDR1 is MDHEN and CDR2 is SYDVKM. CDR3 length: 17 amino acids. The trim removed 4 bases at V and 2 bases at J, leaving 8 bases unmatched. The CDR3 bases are TGTGCCAGCAGTTCCGGGACAGGGTCCCCCAACACCGGGGAGCTGTTTTTT. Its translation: CASSSGTGSPNTGELFF.

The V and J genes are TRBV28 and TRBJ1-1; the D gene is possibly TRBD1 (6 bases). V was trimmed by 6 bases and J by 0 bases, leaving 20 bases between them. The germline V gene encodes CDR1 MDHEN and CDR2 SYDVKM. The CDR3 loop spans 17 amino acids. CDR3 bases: TGTGCCAGCAGCCCTCGACGGGGGGCGGCGTTGAACACTGAAGCTTTCTTT. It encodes CASSPRRGAALNTEAFF. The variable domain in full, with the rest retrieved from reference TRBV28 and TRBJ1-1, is DVKVTQSSRYLVKRTGEKVFLECVQDMDHENMFWYRQDPGLGLRLIYFSYDVKMKEKGDIPEGYSVSREKKERFSLILESASTNQTSMYLCASSPRRGAALNTEAFFGQGTRLTVV.

The CDR3 loop is CASSSGGAGGEQYF. The CDR3 nucleotides are TGCGCCAGCAGCTCCGGCGGGGCCGGGGGGGAGCAGTACTTC. The rearrangement links TRBV5-1 to TRBJ2-7; TRBD2 aligns across 7 bases. This CDR3 has 14 amino acids. Unmatched junction bases numbered 10, after V lost 3 bases and J lost 7 bases. Germline V gives CDR1 SGHRS, CDR2 YFSETQ.

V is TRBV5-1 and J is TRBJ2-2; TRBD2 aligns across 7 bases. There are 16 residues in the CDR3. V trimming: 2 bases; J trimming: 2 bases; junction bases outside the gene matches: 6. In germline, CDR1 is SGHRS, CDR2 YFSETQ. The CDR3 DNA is TGCGCCAGCAGCTTAAGCCTAGCGGAAAACACCGGGGAGCTGTTTTTT. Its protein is CASSLSLAENTGELFF.

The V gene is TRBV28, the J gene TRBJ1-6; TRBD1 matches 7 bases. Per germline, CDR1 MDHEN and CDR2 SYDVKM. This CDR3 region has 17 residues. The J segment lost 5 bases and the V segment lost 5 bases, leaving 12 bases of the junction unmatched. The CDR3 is CASSPPGTAPHNSPLHF. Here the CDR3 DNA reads TGTGCCAGCAGTCCCCCGGGGACAGCACCCCATAATTCACCCCTCCACTTT.

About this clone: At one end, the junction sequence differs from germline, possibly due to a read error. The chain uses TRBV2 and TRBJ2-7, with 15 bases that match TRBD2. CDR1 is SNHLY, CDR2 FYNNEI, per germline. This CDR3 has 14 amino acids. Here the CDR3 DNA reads TGTGCCAGCAGTGGGACTAGCGGGGGGGCCCCCATAAACTTC. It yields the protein CASSGTSGGAPINF.

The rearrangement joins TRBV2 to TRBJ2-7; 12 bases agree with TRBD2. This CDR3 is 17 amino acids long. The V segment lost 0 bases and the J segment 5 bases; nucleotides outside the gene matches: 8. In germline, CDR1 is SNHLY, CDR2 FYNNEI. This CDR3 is CASSEALRTSGIHEQYF. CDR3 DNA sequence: TGTGCCAGCAGTGAAGCGCTTCGGACTAGCGGGATTCACGAGCAGTACTTC.

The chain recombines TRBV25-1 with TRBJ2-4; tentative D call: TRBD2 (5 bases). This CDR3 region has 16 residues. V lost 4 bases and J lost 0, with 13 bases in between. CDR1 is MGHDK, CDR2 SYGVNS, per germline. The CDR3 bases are TGTGCCAGCAGTGCCCCACGAGGGTTAGCCAAAAACATTCAGTACTTC. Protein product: CASSAPRGLAKNIQYF.

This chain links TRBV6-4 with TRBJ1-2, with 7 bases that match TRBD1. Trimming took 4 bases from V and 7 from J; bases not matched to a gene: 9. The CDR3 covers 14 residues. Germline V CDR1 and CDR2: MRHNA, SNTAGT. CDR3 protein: CASSATYRGTGYTF. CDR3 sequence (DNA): TGTGCCAGCAGTGCAACCTACAGGGGTACTGGCTACACCTTC.

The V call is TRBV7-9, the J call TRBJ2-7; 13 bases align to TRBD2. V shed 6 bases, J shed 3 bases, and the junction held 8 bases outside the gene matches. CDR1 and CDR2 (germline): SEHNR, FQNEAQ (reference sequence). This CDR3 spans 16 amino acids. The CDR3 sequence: CASSRSGTSGIYEQYF. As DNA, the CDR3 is TGTGCCAGCAGTCGTTCCGGGACTAGCGGGATCTACGAGCAGTACTTC.

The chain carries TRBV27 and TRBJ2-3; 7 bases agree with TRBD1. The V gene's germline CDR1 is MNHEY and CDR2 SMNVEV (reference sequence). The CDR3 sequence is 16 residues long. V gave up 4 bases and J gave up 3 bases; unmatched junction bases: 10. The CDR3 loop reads CASSSPYRGVTDTQYF. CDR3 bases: TGTGCCAGCAGTTCCCCATACAGGGGTGTGACAGATACGCAGTATTTT.